This T cell receptor beta chain was retrieved from a study of T cell clones after liver transplantation. Overall study findings and caveats: Conclusions were preliminary, with small, heterogeneous patient groups.

About this clone: Its target is unknown.

Some clones are missing from TCRdb's copy, which holds only in-frame ones; the method was immunoSEQ multiplex PCR. Among tens of thousands of clones listed, over 85% were seen once. Source: CD8+ T cells from blood, taken approximately 27 months after liver transplant. The sequence came from a human patient who received a liver transplant. The graft donor may be the source of some T cells.

As DNA, the CDR3 is TGCGCCAGCAGCCCCGACCCTACTCAAAATCAGCCCCAGCATTTT. Its translation is CASSPDPTQNQPQHF. This chain uses TRBV4-3 with TRBJ1-5; D is unclear. V was trimmed by 4 bases and J by 4 bases, leaving 14 bases between them. CDR1 LGHNA and CDR2 YSLEER come from the germline V gene. The CDR3 length is 15 residues.